The present entry profiles one T cell receptor (beta chain) with its context. The antigen is undetermined. Germline V gene lookup returns CDR1 MNHNY and CDR2 SVGAGI (reference sequence). This CDR3 has 13 amino acids. Unmatched junction bases numbered 3, after V lost 5 bases and J lost 5 bases. TCRdb's table, derived via immunoSEQ multiplex PCR, lists solely in-frame clones and lacks some. The table lists over 60,000 clones, just over 85% of them singletons, with 20% to 25% in the top ten. This sample stems from a study of radiation and T cells in renal cell carcinoma. Study-wide points: Without pretreatment biopsies, baseline tumor clonotype presence was undetermined. In blood, top tumor clones expanded by 2 weeks, shrinking by 4.

Time point denoted: blood 2 weeks post-SBRT. Indicated treatment: 15 Gy SBRT to primary tumor, nephrectomy 4 weeks later. The chain joins TRBV6-6 to TRBJ1-5; 7 nucleotides match TRBD1. This material consisted of blood, taken from a patient whose treatment included radiotherapy and nephrectomy. The receptor's source is a woman aged 50 to 65 with renal cell carcinoma. The DNA of the CDR3 is TGTGCCAGCAGTACCACAGGGGATCAGCCCCAGCATTTT. Residues: CASSTTGDQPQHF.